This T cell receptor (beta chain) was recovered during a study of cytotoxic CD8 clonotypes in ibrutinib-treated CLL. Notes on this clone: The target antigen is unknown.

Overall study results and limits: Sustained-remission patients were sampled at different times than progressing patients were. Clonotypes that were public were uncommon, and they contracted or stayed stable on treatment. Ibrutinib response saw clonality rise, and progression saw it return toward baseline.

V shed 4 bases and J shed 4 bases, with 4 bases lying between them. There are 11 residues in the CDR3. CDR1 is SEHNR and CDR2 is FQNEAQ in the germline V gene (reference sequence). Here immunoSEQ multiplex PCR was the method, and the copy in TCRdb shows in-frame clones only, minus some. Found here are around 27,000 clones, 55% to 70% of them singletons; the top ten hold roughly 51%. Library input was around 2 micrograms of DNA from cryopreserved PBMCs. J is TRBJ1-2 and V is TRBV7-9, with D hard to call. The sequencing here drew on PBMCs, taken at disease progression, from a patient treated with ibrutinib. The sequence was collected from a human donor with chronic lymphocytic leukemia. The CDR3 is CASSSSYGYTF. In DNA, the CDR3 is TGTGCCAGCAGCTCAAGCTATGGCTACACCTTC. The full variable domain, with the rest looked up from reference TRBV7-9 and TRBJ1-2, is DTGVSQNPRHKITKRGQNVTFRCDPISEHNRLYWYRQTLGQGPEFLTYFQNEAQLEKSRLLSDRFSAERPKGSFSTLEIQRTEQGDSAMYLCASSSSYGYTFGSGTRLTVV.